These 26 T cell receptor beta chains were all obtained from the same sample, sequenced in a study of blood T cells in healthy people across ages. Primers used in a second PCR of about 7 to 12 cycles were a sample-barcoded 5' primer and a J-beta primer mix. A single record per CDR3 protein comes from TCRdb applying MiXCR to the 5' RACE reads. The top ten hold 7% to 9% of the sample, which has about 1,500,000 distinct CDR3 sequences, approximately 38% seen once. The sample was blood. These receptors came from a woman aged 18-29 years in good health.

This clonotype occurred a few times. The chain employs TRBV20-1 and TRBJ2-1; 8 bases fit TRBD2. Per germline, CDR1 DFQATT and CDR2 SNEGSKA (reference sequence). V gave up 5 bases and J gave up 3 bases; unmatched junction bases: 9. The CDR3 totals 15 residues. CDR3: CSARPSGGVYNEQFF. The DNA of the CDR3 is TGCAGTGCTCGACCCAGCGGGGGAGTCTACAATGAGCAGTTCTTC.

This chain joins TRBV5-1 and TRBJ2-5, with D possibly called TRBD1 or TRBD2 (5 bases each). Matching the DNA end better, TRBJ2-1 makes the J call doubtful. Germline V gene sequence: CDR1 SGHRS, CDR2 YFSETQ. The CDR3 has 15 residues. The CDR3 DNA reads as TGCGCCAGCAGCTTAGAGGGGAAGGGTCAAGAGACCCAGTTCTTC. Its protein product is CASSLEGKGQETQFF.

This chain connects TRBV6-1 to TRBJ1-2; 9 bases line up with TRBD1. CDR1 and CDR2 (germline): MNHNS, SASEGT. The junction had 12 bases not matched to a gene; V was cut back by 5 bases and J by 8 bases. The CDR3 covers 15 residues. The CDR3: CASSQRYRGQEGYTF. The CDR3 DNA follows: TGTGCCAGCAGTCAAAGATACAGGGGGCAGGAAGGCTACACCTTC.

The CDR3 sequence is CATSRDRAYEQFF. CDR3 in DNA: TGTGCCACCAGCAGAGATCGGGCATATGAGCAGTTCTTC. The chain links TRBV15 to TRBJ2-1; D remains unclear. This CDR3 spans 13 amino acids. Germline lookup yields CDR1 LNHNV and CDR2 YYDKDF (reference sequence). Between the trimmed V and J ends, which lost 0 bases and 8 bases, there was a span of 8 bases.

The J gene is TRBJ2-2, the V gene TRBV7-2; D is ambiguous. Germline CDR1 and CDR2: SGHTA and FQGNSA. V lost 5 bases and J lost 1, with 11 bases in between. The CDR3 sequence is 15 residues long. This CDR3 is CASSRMAVNTGELFF. The CDR3 DNA reads as TGTGCCAGCAGCCGGATGGCGGTGAACACCGGGGAGCTGTTTTTT.

The chain uses TRBV12-3 or TRBV12-4 and TRBJ1-6; D not certain. The CDR3 runs 18 residues. V dropped 6 bases and J dropped 3 bases, with 21 bases sitting between them. CDR3 sequence reads: CASRPSPHTRGYNSPLHF. The CDR3 DNA follows: TGTGCCAGCAGACCCTCCCCCCACACAAGAGGCTATAATTCACCCCTCCACTTT.

This clonotype is a singleton in its sample. This chain uses TRBV7-2 with TRBJ2-1; 8 positions match TRBD2. Losses at the gene ends were 2 bases for V and 10 bases for J; bases not matched to a gene: 10. This CDR3 has 15 residues. The germline V gene encodes CDR1 SGHTA and CDR2 FQGNSA. The CDR3 here is CASSLQAGVGREQFF. The CDR3, as DNA: TGTGCCAGCAGCTTACAAGCGGGAGTAGGCAGGGAGCAGTTCTTC. Based on the CDR3 plus reference TRBV7-2 and TRBJ2-1, the full variable domain is GAGVSQSPSNKVTEKGKDVELRCDPISGHTALYWYRQSLGQGLEFLIYFQGNSAPDKSGLPSDRFSAERTGGSVSTLTIQRTQQEDSAVYLCASSLQAGVGREQFFGPGTRLTVL.

This rearrangement joins TRBV7-3 to TRBJ2-3; weak D call: TRBD1 (6 bases). Germline-derived CDR1 and CDR2 are SGHTA and FQGTGA. Trimming cost V 3 bases and J 2 bases, with 12 bases left between them. This CDR3 comprises 15 residues. The CDR3, as DNA: TGTGCCAGCAGCTTTAGGGGGATCCTCACAGATACGCAGTATTTT. Translation: CASSFRGILTDTQYF.

The chain couples TRBV25-1 to TRBJ1-2, with a possible D match to TRBD1 (5 bases). In germline, CDR1 is MGHDK, CDR2 SYGVNS. V was clipped by 8 bases and J by 6 bases, with 19 bases between them. CDR3 length: 14 residues. CDR3: CASPNSEGDDGYTF. As DNA, the CDR3 is TGTGCCAGCCCGAATTCGGAAGGGGACGATGGCTACACCTTC.

The V call is TRBV2, the J call TRBJ2-3; no reliable D call. The CDR3 has 13 residues. In germline, CDR1 is SNHLY, CDR2 FYNNEI. V lost 6 bases and J 4 bases, leaving 11 bases between the germline ends. CDR3 in amino acids: CASRKGEPDTQYF. Here the CDR3 DNA reads TGTGCCAGCAGGAAGGGCGAGCCAGATACGCAGTATTTT.

This clonotype was counted between two and nine times. As DNA, the CDR3 is TGCAGTGCTAGGAAACGGGGGCGCACAGATACGCAGTATTTT. This encodes CSARKRGRTDTQYF. The V and J genes are TRBV20-1 and TRBJ2-3; the D call may be TRBD1 or TRBD2 (6 bases each). CDR1 and CDR2 from the germline V gene are DFQATT and SNEGSKA (reference sequence). CDR3 length: 14 amino acids. Trimming cost V 3 bases and J 1 base, with 11 bases left between them.

This clonotype occurred a few times. The chain is built from TRBV2 and TRBJ2-1, with D maybe TRBD2 (5 bases). This CDR3 has 16 residues. Trimming took 9 bases from V and 10 from J, leaving 28 bases between them. CDR1 and CDR2 from the germline V gene are SNHLY and FYNNEI. The CDR3 bases are TGTGCCAGGGGAACTGGCGCCGCAAGCGGAACTCGGGAGCAGTTCTTC. This codes for CARGTGAASGTREQFF.

This chain links TRBV6-1 with TRBJ2-3; D uncertain. With 4 bases removed from V and 5 bases from J, the gap between germline ends came to 13 bases. There are 14 residues in the CDR3. Per germline, CDR1 MNHNS and CDR2 SASEGT. The CDR3 spells CASSGTYGLDTQYF. Written as DNA, the CDR3 is TGTGCCAGCAGTGGGACGTATGGGCTAGATACGCAGTATTTT.

The sample holds a few counts of this clonotype. Here the CDR3 reads CSATGGSTGELFF. The CDR3 nucleotides are TGCAGTGCTACCGGGGGGAGCACCGGGGAGCTGTTTTTT. This chain connects TRBV20-1 to TRBJ2-2; TRBD2 matches at 7 bases. The J segment lost 4 bases and the V segment lost 4 bases, leaving 3 bases of the junction unmatched. The CDR3 has 13 amino acids. Per germline, CDR1 DFQATT and CDR2 SNEGSKA (reference sequence).

This clonotype showed up just a few times. This chain joins TRBV9 and TRBJ1-2; TRBD1 is a possible D gene (5 bases). Trimming shortened V by 7 bases and J by 8 bases, and 24 bases separated the two germline ends. Germline V gives CDR1 SGDLS, CDR2 YYNGEE. The CDR3 extends over 15 amino acids. The CDR3 spells CASQWGEGGNWGYTF. The CDR3 DNA is TGTGCCAGCCAATGGGGGGAGGGAGGAAATTGGGGCTACACCTTC.

The chain is built from TRBV2 and TRBJ1-1; D unclear. Germline V CDR1 and CDR2: SNHLY, FYNNEI. V shed 6 bases and J shed 7 bases, with 15 bases lying between them. The CDR3 is 13 amino acids. In DNA, the CDR3 is TGTGCCAGCAGCCCACAGATGGGATGTGAAGCTTTCTTT. Its protein is CASSPQMGCEAFF.

This clonotype occurred once. Possible read error: a much larger clone is one base away. The gene calls are TRBV10-3 and TRBJ2-2, with 7 bases lining up with TRBD2. This CDR3 has 13 residues. The V gene end was trimmed by 11 bases and the J gene end by 1 base; junction bases not matched to a gene: 4. Germline loops: CDR1 ENHRY, CDR2 SYGVKD. This chain's CDR3 is CAVERENTGELFF. DNA of the CDR3: TGTGCCGTCGAGCGGGAGAACACCGGGGAGCTGTTTTTT.

Only a few counts were recorded for this clonotype. The chain is built from TRBV29-1 and TRBJ2-3; D might be TRBD1 or TRBD2, each matching 5 bases. Germline values: CDR1 SQVTM, CDR2 ANQGSEA. The CDR3 sequence is 12 residues long. The V gene lost 5 bases and the J gene lost 3 bases, with 9 bases spanning the gap. The CDR3 is CSVRDHTDTQYF. The CDR3 DNA follows: TGCAGCGTTAGGGACCATACAGATACGCAGTATTTT.

A remark on this clonotype: An end of the junction does not agree with germline; a read error may underlie this. This sequence joins TRBV20-1 and TRBJ2-7, with TRBD2 as a possible D gene (5 bases). In germline, CDR1 is DFQATT, CDR2 SNEGSKA (reference sequence). The CDR3 loop spans 13 amino acids. The DNA of the CDR3 is TGCAGTGCCCTCGGACTGAGCTCCTACGAGCTGTACTTC. Translating it yields CSALGLSSYELYF.

The rearrangement links TRBV12-3 or TRBV12-4 to TRBJ2-3; unclear D gene. The length of the CDR3 is 15 residues. V was cut by 3 bases and J by 2 bases, with 12 bases left in between. In DNA, the CDR3 is TGTGCCAGCAGTTTCGGCAGGCAGGACACAGATACGCAGTATTTT. This gives the protein CASSFGRQDTDTQYF.

This clonotype was seen repeatedly, ten times or more. This chain joins TRBV6-4 and TRBJ1-2; 7 bases map to TRBD1. Looked up from germline, CDR1 is MRHNA and CDR2 is SNTAGT. The V and J ends lost 7 bases and 2 bases, in that order; junction bases with no gene match: 7. This CDR3 region has 14 residues. The CDR3 nucleotides read TGTGCCAGCACCCCCAGGGGGTGGAACTATGGCTACACCTTC. Protein product: CASTPRGWNYGYTF.

This clonotype was seen only a few times. The chain employs TRBV13 and TRBJ2-7; no firm D call. Germline-derived CDR1 and CDR2 are PRHDT and FYEKMQ (reference sequence). Trimming stripped 1 base from V and 7 bases from J, with 17 bases between. The CDR3 runs to 15 residues. The CDR3 is CASSLAGYAYNEQYF. The CDR3 DNA is TGTGCCAGCAGCTTAGCCGGGTACGCTTACAATGAGCAGTACTTC.

This clonotype has a count of ten or more. The gene calls are TRBV11-2 and TRBJ2-2; a possible D gene is TRBD2 (5 bases). The V end was cut by 4 bases, the J end by 0 bases, with 9 bases between. This CDR3 is built from 15 residues. Looked up from germline, CDR1 is SGHAT and CDR2 is FQNNGV. CDR3 nucleotide sequence: TGTGCCAGCAGCTACCGAGGGACGAACACCGGGGAGCTGTTTTTT. Amino acid sequence: CASSYRGTNTGELFF.

The chain recombines TRBV29-1 with TRBJ2-1, with 10 bases fitting TRBD2. V shed 6 bases and J 6 bases; nucleotides not matched to a gene: 11. CDR3 size: 15 residues. The germline gives CDR1 SQVTM, CDR2 ANQGSEA. CDR3 DNA: TGCAGCGTCGCCCGGACTAGCGGAGACCCCAATGAGCAGTTCTTC. This gives the protein CSVARTSGDPNEQFF.

There are many counts of this clonotype. The chain is built from TRBV5-1 and TRBJ2-1; no clear D. The V and J ends lost 2 bases and 5 bases respectively, with 8 bases between them. Germline CDR1 SGHRS, CDR2 YFSETQ. The CDR3 has 13 residues. Here the CDR3 DNA reads TGCGCCAGCAGCTTTCGAGGAAACAATGAGCAGTTCTTC. Its translation: CASSFRGNNEQFF.

This clonotype has just a few counts. CDR3 coding DNA: TGCGCCAGCAGCGCAAGCGGGGGCCCATCCTACGAGCAGTACTTC. Translating gives CASSASGGPSYEQYF. This chain connects TRBV5-1 to TRBJ2-7; 8 nucleotides align to TRBD2. J lost 1 base, V lost 4 bases, and 7 bases had no gene match. The CDR3 is 15 amino acids. CDR1 is SGHRS, CDR2 YFSETQ, per germline.